This TCR beta chain was found in a study of blood T cell repertoires in COVID-19. Per the authors' pipeline: Amplification with reference gene primers provided the estimates of nucleated cell counts. Produced via immunoSEQ multiplex PCR; TCRdb's table is partial and in-frame only. The DNA gave D and trimming, while V, J and clone size come from that table. The sample contains around 120,000 clones, around 87% of which appear only once. The germline V and J ends were trimmed by 3 bases and 5 bases, with 12 bases remaining between them. CDR3 size: 14 residues. Germline lookup yields CDR1 MNHNS and CDR2 SASEGT.

Sequencing was performed on peripheral blood. This chain links TRBV6-1 with TRBJ2-3; no reliable D call. The source is a woman between 65 and 79 years old with acute or convalescent COVID-19. The CDR3 loop reads CASSDLQRGDTQYF. Here the CDR3 DNA reads TGTGCCAGCAGTGACCTGCAGCGCGGAGATACGCAGTATTTT.